This T cell receptor (beta chain) emerged from a study of cytomegalovirus exposure and HLA in healthy donors. As for the study in general: The study's early data release held about 80 million unique TCRs from HLA-typed donors. Findings and caveats of the study: A further, later analysis showed that HLA-associated TCR beta chains (compared with equally common others) were more clonally expanded. As a later analysis showed, a missense DCLRE1C variant was linked to trimming of TCR beta V- and J-genes.

CDR1 and CDR2 from the germline V gene are MNHEY and SVGAGI. V gave up 4 bases and J gave up 5 bases, with 5 bases separating them. The CDR3 loop spans 12 amino acids. PCR amplification relied on 60 Vbeta primers (plus 13 Jbeta primers). Sequencing used immunoSEQ multiplex PCR; TCRdb keeps in-frame clones, though not all of them. The data hold roughly 170,000 clones, with 81% observed a single time. Whereas donors were nominally healthy upon sampling, unrecorded immune exposures were probable. On this clone: Its antigen remains unknown.

The sequence came from a woman in her thirties in good health and CMV-seronegative. V usage is TRBV6-5 and J usage is TRBJ2-2; D is uncertain. The specimen sequenced was PBMCs. The CDR3 bases are TGTGCCAGCAGTTCGGTAACCGGGGAGCTGTTTTTT. This encodes CASSSVTGELFF.